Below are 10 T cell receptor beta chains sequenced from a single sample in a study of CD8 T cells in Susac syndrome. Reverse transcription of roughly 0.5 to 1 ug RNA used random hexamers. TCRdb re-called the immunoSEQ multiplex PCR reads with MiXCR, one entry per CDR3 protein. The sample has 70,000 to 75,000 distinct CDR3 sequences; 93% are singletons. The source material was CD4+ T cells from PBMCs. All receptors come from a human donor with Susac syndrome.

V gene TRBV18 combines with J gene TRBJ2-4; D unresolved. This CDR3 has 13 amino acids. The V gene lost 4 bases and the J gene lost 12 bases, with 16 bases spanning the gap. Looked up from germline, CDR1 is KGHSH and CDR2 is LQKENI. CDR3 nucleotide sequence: TGTGCCAGCTCACTAAACCCGGAGCCTCGTCAGTACTTC. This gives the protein CASSLNPEPRQYF.

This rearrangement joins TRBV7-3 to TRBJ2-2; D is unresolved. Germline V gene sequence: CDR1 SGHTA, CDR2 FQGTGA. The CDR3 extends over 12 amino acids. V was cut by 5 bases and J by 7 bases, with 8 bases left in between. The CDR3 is CASSPLGGELFF. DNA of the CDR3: TGTGCCAGCAGCCCCCTTGGCGGGGAGCTGTTTTTT.

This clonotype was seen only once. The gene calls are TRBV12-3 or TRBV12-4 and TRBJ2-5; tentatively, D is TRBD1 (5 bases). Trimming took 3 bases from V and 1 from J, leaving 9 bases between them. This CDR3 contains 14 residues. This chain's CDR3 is CASSFQGAQETQYF. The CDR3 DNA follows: TGTGCCAGCAGTTTTCAGGGCGCCCAAGAGACCCAGTACTTC.

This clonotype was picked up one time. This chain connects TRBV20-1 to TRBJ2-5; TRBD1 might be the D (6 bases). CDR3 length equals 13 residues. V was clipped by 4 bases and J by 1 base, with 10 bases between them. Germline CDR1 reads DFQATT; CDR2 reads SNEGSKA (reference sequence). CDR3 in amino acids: CSAMDRAQETQYF. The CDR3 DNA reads TGCAGTGCTATGGACAGAGCCCAAGAGACCCAGTACTTC.

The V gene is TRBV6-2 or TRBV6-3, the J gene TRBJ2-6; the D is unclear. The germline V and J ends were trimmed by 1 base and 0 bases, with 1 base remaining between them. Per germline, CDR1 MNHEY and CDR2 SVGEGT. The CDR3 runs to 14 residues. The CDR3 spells CASSYYSGANVLTF. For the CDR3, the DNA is TGTGCCAGCAGTTACTACTCTGGGGCCAACGTCCTGACTTTC.

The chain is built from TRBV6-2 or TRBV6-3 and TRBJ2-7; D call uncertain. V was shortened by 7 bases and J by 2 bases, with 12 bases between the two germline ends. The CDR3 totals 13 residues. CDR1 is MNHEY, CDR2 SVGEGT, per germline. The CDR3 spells CASTQPIPYEQYF. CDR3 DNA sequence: TGTGCCAGCACCCAACCAATCCCCTACGAGCAGTACTTC.

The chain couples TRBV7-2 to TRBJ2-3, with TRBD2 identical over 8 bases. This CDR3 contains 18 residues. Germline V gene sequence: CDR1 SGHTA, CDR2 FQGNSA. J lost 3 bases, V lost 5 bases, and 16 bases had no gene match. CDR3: CASSTRPYGTSRTDTQYF. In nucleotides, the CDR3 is TGTGCCAGCAGCACCCGACCCTACGGGACTAGTAGGACAGATACGCAGTATTTT.

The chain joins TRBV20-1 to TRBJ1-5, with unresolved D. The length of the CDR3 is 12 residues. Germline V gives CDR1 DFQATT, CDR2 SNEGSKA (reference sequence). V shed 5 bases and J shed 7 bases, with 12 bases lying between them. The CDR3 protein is CSALLGEQPQHF. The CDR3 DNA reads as TGCAGTGCTCTGCTCGGGGAACAGCCCCAGCATTTT.

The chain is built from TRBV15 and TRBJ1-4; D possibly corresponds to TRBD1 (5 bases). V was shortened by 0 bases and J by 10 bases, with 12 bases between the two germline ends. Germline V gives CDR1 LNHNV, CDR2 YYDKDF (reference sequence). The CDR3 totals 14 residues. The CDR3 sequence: CATSRETAGGKLFF. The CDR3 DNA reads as TGTGCCACCAGCAGAGAGACGGCTGGGGGAAAACTGTTTTTT.

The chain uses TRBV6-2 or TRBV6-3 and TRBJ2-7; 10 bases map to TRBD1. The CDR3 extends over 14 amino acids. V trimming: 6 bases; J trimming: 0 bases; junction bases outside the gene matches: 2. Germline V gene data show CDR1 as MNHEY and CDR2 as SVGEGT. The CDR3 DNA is TGTGCCAGCAGGCGACAGGGGGCCTCCTACGAGCAGTACTTC. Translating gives CASRRQGASYEQYF.